Each of the 18 T cell receptor beta chains below was sequenced from the same sample in a study of shared clonotypes between healthy human individuals. The repertoire was sequenced with immunoSEQ multiplex PCR; TCRdb's copy has only in-frame clones and lacks some. The table includes around 720,000 clones, around 73% detected once. Sequencing was carried out using memory CD4+ T cells sorted from blood. Indicated subset: CD45RA-negative fraction. These TCRs come from a woman aged 25 to 45 in good health.

There are a few counts of this clone. The J gene is TRBJ2-2, the V gene TRBV10-3; TRBD1 agrees at 9 bases. The length of the CDR3 is 14 residues. The germline CDR1 and CDR2 sequences are ENHRY and SYGVKD. V dropped 10 bases and J dropped 5; count of bases not matched to a gene: 8. The CDR3 nucleotides are TGTGCCACAGGGACAGGGAGTGTGACCGGGGAGCTGTTTTTT. Amino acid sequence: CATGTGSVTGELFF.

Written as DNA, the CDR3 is TGTGCCAGCAGCTTAGAGGTCCAGGGAGGCAACTATGGCTACACCTTC. This sequence encodes CASSLEVQGGNYGYTF. This sequence joins TRBV13 and TRBJ1-2; TRBD1 is a possible D gene (5 bases). Looked up from germline, CDR1 is PRHDT and CDR2 is FYEKMQ (reference sequence). The CDR3 covers 16 residues. V lost 1 base to trimming and J lost 2 bases, with 14 bases between them.

The chain uses TRBV5-8 and TRBJ2-6, with 10 bases that match TRBD1. CDR3 length equals 17 residues. Trimming took 6 bases from V and 3 from J; bases not matched to a gene: 9. Germline CDR1 SGHTS, CDR2 YDEGEE. CDR3 protein: CASTYGTGESGANVLTF. CDR3 coding DNA: TGTGCCAGCACATACGGGACAGGGGAAAGTGGGGCCAACGTCCTGACTTTC. Full variable domain (rest looked up from reference TRBV5-8 and TRBJ2-6): EAGVTQSPTHLIKTRGQQATLRCSPISGHTSVYWYQQALGLGLQFLLWYDEGEERNRGNFPPRFSGRQFPNYSSELNVNALELEDSALYLCASTYGTGESGANVLTFGAGSRLTVL.

This chain uses TRBV5-1 with TRBJ1-1; D possibly corresponds to TRBD1 (5 bases). There are 15 residues in the CDR3. Germline-derived CDR1 and CDR2 are SGHRS and YFSETQ. V was pared by 2 bases and J by 0 bases, with 11 bases between. CDR3 coding DNA: TGCGCCAGCAGCTTTACTCAGGGAGTGAACACTGAAGCTTTCTTT. Protein sequence: CASSFTQGVNTEAFF.

This chain connects TRBV30 to TRBJ1-2; possibly TRBD1 for D (6 bases). This CDR3 is built from 13 residues. Germline assignment: CDR1 GTSNPN and CDR2 SVGIG (reference sequence). Trimming took 1 base from V and 6 from J, leaving 12 bases between them. CDR3 nucleotides: TGTGCCTGGAGTGAAGGGGGGACTCATGGCTACACCTTC. Its translation: CAWSEGGTHGYTF.

The chain combines TRBV27 with TRBJ1-1; D unresolved. The CDR3 sequence is 16 residues long. Germline V gives CDR1 MNHEY, CDR2 SMNVEV (reference sequence). Trimming removed 5 bases from V and 8 bases from J, with 24 bases in between. CDR3 bases: TGTGCCAGCAGTACTCTAACTAGGACGCCCAGGACCGAAGCTTTCTTT. Translation: CASSTLTRTPRTEAFF.

The chain recombines TRBV19 with TRBJ1-4, with unresolved D. V dropped 5 bases and J dropped 0 bases, with 10 bases sitting between them. Looked up from germline, CDR1 is LNHDA and CDR2 is SQIVND (reference sequence). The CDR3 extends over 15 amino acids. CDR3 sequence: CASSAEYATNEKLFF. DNA of the CDR3: TGTGCCAGTAGTGCGGAATACGCAACTAATGAAAAACTGTTTTTT.

The CDR3 region has the DNA TGTGCCAGCAGCTTGGTCGCAGCGGGAGAGACCCAGTACTTC. It codes for CASSLVAAGETQYF. The rearrangement joins TRBV5-6 to TRBJ2-5, with D tentatively TRBD2 (6 bases). CDR1 and CDR2 (germline): SGHDT, YYEEEE. Between the trimmed V and J ends, which lost 0 bases and 4 bases, there was a span of 10 bases. The CDR3 is 14 residues long.

The chain employs TRBV7-3 and TRBJ1-3; the D gene is possibly TRBD1 (5 bases). Germline CDR1 reads SGHTA; CDR2 reads FQGTGA. This CDR3 region has 16 residues. Trimming took off 0 bases at V and 0 bases at J, with 9 bases between the two ends. The CDR3 DNA sequence: TGTGCCAGCAGCTTAACGGCCGGGACCTCTGGAAACACCATATATTTT. This codes for CASSLTAGTSGNTIYF.

The J gene is TRBJ2-3, the V gene TRBV5-8; 11 bases are a match to TRBD2. CDR1 is SGHTS, CDR2 YDEGEE, per germline. V was pared by 4 bases and J by 2 bases, with 3 bases of the junction left unmatched. This CDR3 is 15 amino acids long. The CDR3 bases are TGTGCCAGCAGCCCGGGACTAGCGGTCACAGATACGCAGTATTTT. It specifies CASSPGLAVTDTQYF.

This clone was observed a handful of times. Written as DNA, the CDR3 is TGCGCCAGCAGCCGGGGGGACTCTGGGGCCAACGTCCTGACTTTC. It translates to CASSRGDSGANVLTF. The V gene is TRBV4-1, the J gene TRBJ2-6; D perhaps matches TRBD2 (6 bases). Germline V gene sequence: CDR1 MGHRA, CDR2 YSYEKL. V shed 4 bases and J shed 0 bases, with 7 bases lying between them. This CDR3 region has 15 residues.

The V call is TRBV18, the J call TRBJ2-7; either TRBD1 or TRBD2 may supply D (5 bases each). V lost 2 bases, J lost 0 bases, and 11 bases lay in between. Germline V gene lookup returns CDR1 KGHSH and CDR2 LQKENI. This CDR3 region has 15 residues. The CDR3: CASSPKAGSSYEQYF. The DNA of the CDR3 is TGTGCCAGCTCACCAAAGGCAGGGAGCTCCTACGAGCAGTACTTC.

This clone was seen many times. This chain joins TRBV29-1 and TRBJ2-4; TRBD1 might be the D (5 bases). Trimming took 0 bases from V and 1 from J, leaving 7 bases between them. There are 14 residues in the CDR3. Germline CDR1 and CDR2: SQVTM and ANQGSEA. CDR3 residues: CSVEEGAAKNIQYF. CDR3 DNA: TGCAGCGTTGAAGAAGGGGCTGCCAAAAACATTCAGTACTTC.

The chain links TRBV27 to TRBJ2-7; 9 bases are shared with TRBD1. CDR1 is MNHEY, CDR2 SMNVEV, per germline (reference sequence). CDR3 length equals 14 residues. Unmatched junction bases numbered 6, after V lost 6 bases and J lost 3 bases. The CDR3: CASRPGQGLYEQYF. As DNA, the CDR3 is TGTGCCAGCAGGCCGGGACAGGGTCTCTACGAGCAGTACTTC.

J is TRBJ1-1 and V is TRBV28; TRBD1 matches at 7 bases. This CDR3 contains 15 residues. The trim removed 6 bases at V and 3 bases at J, leaving 10 bases unmatched. Germline CDR1 MDHEN, CDR2 SYDVKM. CDR3 protein: CASRPSTGADTEAFF. CDR3 DNA: TGTGCCAGCAGACCCTCCACAGGGGCCGACACTGAAGCTTTCTTT.

This clone was counted many times. CDR3 nucleotide sequence: TGCGCCAGCAGCTTGGACGCAGGTTCTGGAAACACCATATATTTT. Residues: CASSLDAGSGNTIYF. V is TRBV5-1 and J is TRBJ1-3; D is uncertain. Trimming removed 0 bases from V and 1 base from J, with 8 bases in between. CDR1 is SGHRS and CDR2 is YFSETQ in the germline V gene. The CDR3 runs 15 residues.

This sequence joins TRBV4-1 and TRBJ2-2; 12 bases match TRBD2. The CDR3 is 16 residues long. V lost 3 bases, J lost 8 bases, and 7 bases stayed unmatched. The germline V gene encodes CDR1 MGHRA and CDR2 YSYEKL. Here the CDR3 DNA reads TGCGCCAGCAGCCAGGGGCTAGCGGGAGGGCAAGGGGAGCTGTTTTTT. This encodes CASSQGLAGGQGELFF.

The chain combines TRBV7-9 with TRBJ2-1, with a weak D call TRBD2 (5 bases). V lost 0 bases to trimming and J lost 9 bases, with 15 bases between them. This CDR3 has 15 residues. Per germline, CDR1 SEHNR and CDR2 FQNEAQ (reference sequence). The CDR3 nucleotides are TGTGCCAGCAGCTTAGCAGCGACTACGGATGGTGAGCAGTTCTTC. Amino acid sequence: CASSLAATTDGEQFF.